This TCR beta chain was obtained from a study of T cell changes during pregnancy in multiple sclerosis. TCRdb's table, derived via immunoSEQ multiplex PCR, lists solely in-frame clones and lacks some. The sample holds around 66,000 clones, roughly nine tenths seen once. V lost 3 bases, J lost 4 bases, and 5 bases stayed unmatched. The CDR3 runs 13 residues. Germline V CDR1 and CDR2: GTSNPN, SVGIG (reference sequence). Sequences were derived from peripheral blood, sampled after pregnancy. The origin of this receptor is a female donor in good health, enrolled as a control in a pregnancy study. The J gene is TRBJ1-2, the V gene TRBV30; 7 bases line up with TRBD1. The CDR3 DNA is TGTGCCTGGAGATCCGACAGGGTCTATGGCTACACCTTC. As protein: CAWRSDRVYGYTF.